Below, 14 T cell receptor beta chains from the same sample are listed, as sequenced in a study of human T cells and chemical hapten exposure. Time point: patch test 3, about 24 weeks after DPC sensitization. Treatment described: therapeutic diphenylcyclopropenone sensitization with weekly scalp DPC. Each CDR3 protein is one row after TCRdb ran MiXCR on the RACE reads. The sample has approximately 97,000 distinct CDR3 sequences; roughly a quarter are singletons. This specimen consisted of whole blood, obtained in connection with sensitization to the hapten diphenylcyclopropenone (DPC). The receptor set was obtained from a man between 35 and 55 years old with alopecia areata. Some clones in this sample may be carry-over from other donors' samples.

This clonotype came up many times. This chain joins TRBV6-2 or TRBV6-3 and TRBJ1-5; tentative D call: TRBD1 (6 bases). Germline CDR1 MNHEY, CDR2 SVGEGT. CDR3 length equals 14 residues. V gave up 5 bases and J gave up 9 bases, with 17 bases separating them. As DNA, the CDR3 is TGTGCCAGCAGTCCGAATACAGGGACTAGGCCCCAGCATTTT. Amino acids: CASSPNTGTRPQHF.

The chain links TRBV1 to TRBJ1-6. TRBV1 has pseudogene status. There are 18 residues in the CDR3. CDR3 region: CTSSQVSKFSSYNSPLHF. The CDR3 coding sequence is TGCACCAGCAGCCAAGTGTCAAAGTTCAGCTCCTATAATTCACCCCTCCACTTT.

V usage is TRBV25-1 and J usage is TRBJ2-3; no reliable D call. V was pared by 2 bases and J by 6 bases, with 12 bases between. Germline assignment: CDR1 MGHDK and CDR2 SYGVNS. The CDR3 covers 14 residues. The DNA for the CDR3 is TGTGCCAGCAGTGAAAGATGGGTTGGGGATACGCAGTATTTT. Its protein is CASSERWVGDTQYF.

The V gene is TRBV27, the J gene TRBJ2-2, with D uncertain. This CDR3 has 13 amino acids. Germline V gene lookup returns CDR1 MNHEY and CDR2 SMNVEV (reference sequence). V dropped 4 bases and J dropped 5 bases, with 8 bases sitting between them. In DNA, the CDR3 is TGTGCCAGCAGTTCACTTCAGACCGGGGAGCTGTTTTTT. Translation gives CASSSLQTGELFF.

This chain connects TRBV28 to TRBJ1-4; D unclear. V was shortened by 3 bases and J by 5 bases, with 16 bases between the two germline ends. Germline CDR1 MDHEN, CDR2 SYDVKM. The length of the CDR3 is 16 residues. This chain's CDR3 is CASSFTDVPLNEKLFF. The CDR3 bases are TGTGCCAGCAGTTTCACCGACGTTCCCCTCAATGAAAAACTGTTTTTT.

CDR3 coding DNA: TGTGCCAGCAGTCCCCTCGGACCCACGACCCCGTACTTC. Protein: CASSPLGPTTPYF. The chain is built from TRBV27 and TRBJ2-7; D remains unclear. The germline gives CDR1 MNHEY, CDR2 SMNVEV (reference sequence). The ends were cut back, 5 bases at V and 12 bases at J, with 20 bases in the middle. There are 13 residues in the CDR3.

This clonotype has just a few counts. The chain uses TRBV20-1 and TRBJ2-1; 7 nucleotides agree with TRBD2. CDR1 and CDR2 from the germline V gene are DFQATT and SNEGSKA (reference sequence). With 5 bases clipped from V and 3 bases from J, the junction kept 10 bases outside the gene matches. The CDR3 is 15 residues long. The CDR3 DNA reads TGCAGTGCTCCAGCGGGGAGGGGCGACTACAATGAGCAGTTCTTC. Translating gives CSAPAGRGDYNEQFF.

V is TRBV29-1 and J is TRBJ2-3, with unresolved D. CDR1 is SQVTM, CDR2 ANQGSEA, per germline. Trimming stripped 5 bases from V and 0 bases from J, with 21 bases between. The CDR3 covers 17 residues. In DNA, the CDR3 is TGCAGCGTTTCCCCAGCGCGTGGCAGTACTAGCACAGATACGCAGTATTTT. Translated: CSVSPARGSTSTDTQYF.

This chain connects TRBV4-3 to TRBJ1-6; 11 positions agree with TRBD1. V shed 4 bases, J shed 9 bases, and the junction held 5 bases outside the gene matches. This CDR3 is 15 amino acids long. Germline values: CDR1 LGHNA, CDR2 YSLEER. The CDR3 coding sequence is TGCGCCAGCAGCCGAGGACAGGGGGCCGGTTCACCCCTCCACTTT. Translating gives CASSRGQGAGSPLHF.

This rearrangement joins TRBV20-1 to TRBJ2-3; D unresolved. The CDR3 length is 15 residues. Trimming took 6 bases from V and 1 from J, leaving 17 bases between them. Germline V gene lookup returns CDR1 DFQATT and CDR2 SNEGSKA (reference sequence). The CDR3 loop reads CSATPIGWRTDTQYF. CDR3 DNA sequence: TGCAGTGCCACGCCGATTGGTTGGCGCACAGATACGCAGTATTTT.

Written as DNA, the CDR3 is TGTGCCAGCAGGGATGCCGAAGCTTTCTTT. It codes for CASRDAEAFF. The chain carries TRBV12-3 or TRBV12-4 and TRBJ1-1; D gene ambiguous. V lost 6 bases and J lost 8, with 7 bases in between. There are 10 residues in the CDR3.

This clonotype came up a few times. V gene TRBV6-5 combines with J gene TRBJ1-4; TRBD1 agrees at 9 bases. CDR1 and CDR2 from the germline V gene are MNHEY and SVGAGI. Unmatched junction bases numbered 0, after V lost 0 bases and J lost 7 bases. The length of the CDR3 is 14 residues. CDR3 protein: CASSYSDRGEKLFF. Written as DNA, the CDR3 is TGTGCCAGCAGTTACTCGGACAGGGGTGAAAAACTGTTTTTT.

This clonotype was seen a few times. The J gene is TRBJ2-5, the V gene TRBV28; tentative D call: TRBD1 (6 bases). The CDR3 is 12 residues long. The V end lost 4 bases, the J end lost 6 bases, and 9 bases lay between the germline ends. Germline CDR1 reads MDHEN; CDR2 reads SYDVKM. Here the CDR3 reads CASSSGQKTQYF. CDR3 DNA sequence: TGTGCCAGCAGTTCGGGACAAAAGACCCAGTACTTC.

This chain uses TRBV7-2 with TRBJ1-1; tentatively, D is TRBD1 (6 bases). The germline CDR1 and CDR2 sequences are SGHTA and FQGNSA. This CDR3 contains 12 residues. Trimming took off 7 bases at V and 3 bases at J, with 9 bases between the two ends. CDR3 DNA: TGTGCCAGCACTCAGGGGTACACTGAAGCTTTCTTT. Translation: CASTQGYTEAFF.